This T cell receptor beta chain was obtained from a study of blood T cell repertoires in COVID-19. About the research overall: Samples taken during acute and convalescent COVID-19 were collected in the United States, Italy and Spain. T cells, B-cell-depleted T cells, or PBMCs provided the cDNA or gDNA that served as material.

This clone has more than one count but fewer than ten. The protocol was immunoSEQ multiplex PCR, while the TCRdb copy is restricted to in-frame clones and leaves out a portion. The profile covers under 140,000 clones, with more than 75% appearing a single time and about 3.5% taken by the ten largest. Germline CDR1 SEHNR, CDR2 FQNEAQ (reference sequence). The length of the CDR3 is 14 residues. V dropped 5 bases and J dropped 0 bases, with 7 bases sitting between them. The sample comprised peripheral blood. The sequence was obtained from a woman aged 50 to 60 with acute or convalescent COVID-19. The chain links TRBV7-9 to TRBJ1-4; TRBD1 is a possible D gene (6 bases). The CDR3: CASSNRATNEKLFF. The CDR3 region has the DNA TGTGCCAGCAGCAACAGGGCAACTAATGAAAAACTGTTTTTT.